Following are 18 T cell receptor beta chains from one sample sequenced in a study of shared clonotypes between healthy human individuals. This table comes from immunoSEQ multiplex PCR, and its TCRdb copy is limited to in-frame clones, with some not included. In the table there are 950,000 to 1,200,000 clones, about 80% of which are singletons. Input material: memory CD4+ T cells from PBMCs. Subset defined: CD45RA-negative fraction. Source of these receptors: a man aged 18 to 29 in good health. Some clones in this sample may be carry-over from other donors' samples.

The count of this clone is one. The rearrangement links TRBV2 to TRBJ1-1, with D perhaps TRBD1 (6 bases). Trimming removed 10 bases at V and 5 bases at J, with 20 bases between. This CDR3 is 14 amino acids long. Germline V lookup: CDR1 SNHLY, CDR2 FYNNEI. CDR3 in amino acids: CANARGRGGTEAFF. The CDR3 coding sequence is TGTGCCAACGCGAGGGGGAGGGGAGGAACTGAAGCTTTCTTT.

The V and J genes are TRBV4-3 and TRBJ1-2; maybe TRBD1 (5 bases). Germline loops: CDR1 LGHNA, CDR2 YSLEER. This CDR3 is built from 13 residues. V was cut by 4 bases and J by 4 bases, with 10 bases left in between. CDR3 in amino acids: CASSPQGTYGYTF. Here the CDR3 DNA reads TGCGCCAGCAGCCCGCAGGGTACCTATGGCTACACCTTC.

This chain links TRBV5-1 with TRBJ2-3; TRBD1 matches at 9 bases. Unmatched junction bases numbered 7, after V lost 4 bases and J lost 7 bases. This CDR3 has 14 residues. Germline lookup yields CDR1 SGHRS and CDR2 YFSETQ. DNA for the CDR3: TGCGCCAGCAGCACAATACAGGGGGCAAATACGCAGTATTTT. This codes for CASSTIQGANTQYF.

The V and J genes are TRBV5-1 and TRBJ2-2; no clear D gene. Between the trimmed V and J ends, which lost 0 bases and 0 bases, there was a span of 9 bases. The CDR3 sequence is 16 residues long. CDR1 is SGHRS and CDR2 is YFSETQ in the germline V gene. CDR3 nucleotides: TGCGCCAGCAGCTTGGCCCTACTGACGAACACCGGGGAGCTGTTTTTT. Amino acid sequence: CASSLALLTNTGELFF.

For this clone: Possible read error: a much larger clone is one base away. The CDR3 reads CASTPGDTDTQYF. CDR3 DNA: TGTGCCAGCACCCCAGGGGACACGGATACGCAGTATTTT. The rearrangement links TRBV6-1 to TRBJ2-3; D may be TRBD1 (6 bases). V lost 7 bases and J lost 6, with 14 bases in between. The CDR3 extends over 13 amino acids. Germline CDR1 is MNHNS and CDR2 is SASEGT.

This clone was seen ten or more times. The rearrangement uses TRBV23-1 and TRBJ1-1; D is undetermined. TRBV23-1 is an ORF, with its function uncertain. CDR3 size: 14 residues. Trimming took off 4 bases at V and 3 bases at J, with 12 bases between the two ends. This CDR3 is CASSPALTYTEAFF. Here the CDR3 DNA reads TGCGCCAGCAGTCCGGCACTCACTTACACTGAAGCTTTCTTT.

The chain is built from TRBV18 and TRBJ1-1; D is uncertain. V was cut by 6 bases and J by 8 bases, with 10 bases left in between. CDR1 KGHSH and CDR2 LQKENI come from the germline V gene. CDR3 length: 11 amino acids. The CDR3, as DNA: TGTGCCAGCTCCCAAGGCCCAGAAGCTTTCTTT. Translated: CASSQGPEAFF. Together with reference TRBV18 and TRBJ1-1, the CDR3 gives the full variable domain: NAGVMQNPRHLVRRRGQEARLRCSPMKGHSHVYWYRQLPEEGLKFMVYLQKENIIDESGMPKERFSAEFPKEGPSILRIQQVVRGDSAAYFCASSQGPEAFFGQGTRLTVV.

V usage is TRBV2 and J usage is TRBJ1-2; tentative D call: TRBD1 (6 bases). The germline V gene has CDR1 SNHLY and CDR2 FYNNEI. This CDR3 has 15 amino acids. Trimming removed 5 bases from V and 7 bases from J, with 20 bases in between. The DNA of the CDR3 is TGTGCCAGCAGTCTCTTACAGGGTAACACCCGTGGCTACACCTTC. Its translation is CASSLLQGNTRGYTF. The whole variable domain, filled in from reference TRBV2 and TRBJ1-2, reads EPEVTQTPSHQVTQMGQEVILRCVPISNHLYFYWYRQILGQKVEFLVSFYNNEISEKSEIFDDQFSVERPDGSNFTLKIRSTKLEDSAMYFCASSLLQGNTRGYTFGSGTRLTVV.

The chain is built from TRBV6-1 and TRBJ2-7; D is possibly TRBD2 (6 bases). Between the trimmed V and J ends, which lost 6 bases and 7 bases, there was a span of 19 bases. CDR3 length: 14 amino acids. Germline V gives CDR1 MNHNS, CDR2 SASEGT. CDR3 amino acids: CASSGGPPWWEQYF. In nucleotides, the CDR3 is TGTGCCAGCAGCGGAGGGCCCCCGTGGTGGGAGCAGTACTTC.

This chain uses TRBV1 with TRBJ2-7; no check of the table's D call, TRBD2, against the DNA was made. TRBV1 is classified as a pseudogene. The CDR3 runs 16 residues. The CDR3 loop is CTSSLANTPSRYEQYF. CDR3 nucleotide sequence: TGCACCAGCAGCCTAGCGAACACTCCCTCGAGATACGAGCAGTACTTC.

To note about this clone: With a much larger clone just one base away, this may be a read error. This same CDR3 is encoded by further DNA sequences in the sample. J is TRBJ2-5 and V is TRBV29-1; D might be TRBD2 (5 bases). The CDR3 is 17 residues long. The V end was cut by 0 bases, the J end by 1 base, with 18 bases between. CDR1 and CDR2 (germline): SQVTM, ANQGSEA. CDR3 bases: TGCAGCGTTGAAGATAGCTCGCGGGTGAATTTCCAAGAGACCCAGTACTTC. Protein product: CSVEDSSRVNFQETQYF.

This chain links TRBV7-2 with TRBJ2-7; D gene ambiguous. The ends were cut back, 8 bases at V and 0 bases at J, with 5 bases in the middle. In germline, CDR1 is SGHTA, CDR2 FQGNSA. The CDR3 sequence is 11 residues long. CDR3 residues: CASGYSYEQYF. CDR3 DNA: TGTGCCAGCGGGTACTCCTACGAGCAGTACTTC.

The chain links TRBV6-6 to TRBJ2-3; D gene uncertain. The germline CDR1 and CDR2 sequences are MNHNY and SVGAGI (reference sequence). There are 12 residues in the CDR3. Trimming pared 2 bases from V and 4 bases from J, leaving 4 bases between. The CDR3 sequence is CASSYKADTQYF. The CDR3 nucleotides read TGTGCCAGCAGTTACAAGGCAGATACGCAGTATTTT.

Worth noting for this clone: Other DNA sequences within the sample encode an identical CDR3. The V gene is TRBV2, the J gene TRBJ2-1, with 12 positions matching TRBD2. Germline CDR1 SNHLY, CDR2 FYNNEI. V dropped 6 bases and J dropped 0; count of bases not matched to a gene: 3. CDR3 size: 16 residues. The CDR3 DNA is TGTGCCAGCAGGATGACTAGCGGGAGCTCCTACAATGAGCAGTTCTTC. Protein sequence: CASRMTSGSSYNEQFF.

CDR3 sequence reads: CASSEMGGQKNIQYF. The CDR3 DNA reads TGTGCCAGCAGTGAAATGGGGGGACAGAAAAACATTCAGTACTTC. The V gene is TRBV2, the J gene TRBJ2-4, with a tentative D call TRBD1 (7 bases). The CDR3 consists of 15 residues. Per germline, CDR1 SNHLY and CDR2 FYNNEI. Trimming took 2 bases from V and 4 from J, leaving 12 bases between them.

The CDR3: CASSLEGLNSGNTIYF. The CDR3 DNA sequence: TGTGCCAGCAGCTTAGAGGGTCTGAACTCTGGAAACACCATATATTTT. This sequence joins TRBV11-2 and TRBJ1-3; D not certain. The V end was cut by 0 bases, the J end by 0 bases, with 9 bases between. Germline CDR1 and CDR2: SGHAT and FQNNGV. This CDR3 is built from 16 residues. The entire variable domain, with the rest obtained from reference TRBV11-2 and TRBJ1-3, is as follows: EAGVAQSPRYKIIEKRQSVAFWCNPISGHATLYWYQQILGQGPKLLIQFQNNGVVDDSQLPKDRFSAERLKGVDSTLKIQPAKLEDSAVYLCASSLEGLNSGNTIYFGEGSWLTVV.

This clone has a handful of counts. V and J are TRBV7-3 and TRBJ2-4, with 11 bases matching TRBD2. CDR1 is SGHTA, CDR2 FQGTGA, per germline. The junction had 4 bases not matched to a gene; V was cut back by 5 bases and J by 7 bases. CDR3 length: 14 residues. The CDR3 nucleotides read TGTGCCAGCAGCCCTACTAGCGGGAGTAACATTCAGTACTTC. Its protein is CASSPTSGSNIQYF.

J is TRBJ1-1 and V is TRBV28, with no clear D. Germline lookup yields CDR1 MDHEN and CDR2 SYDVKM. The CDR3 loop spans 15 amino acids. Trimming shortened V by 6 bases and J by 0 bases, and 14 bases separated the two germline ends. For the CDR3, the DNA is TGTGCCAGCAGCGATGGATCGGCCCTGAACACTGAAGCTTTCTTT. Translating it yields CASSDGSALNTEAFF.